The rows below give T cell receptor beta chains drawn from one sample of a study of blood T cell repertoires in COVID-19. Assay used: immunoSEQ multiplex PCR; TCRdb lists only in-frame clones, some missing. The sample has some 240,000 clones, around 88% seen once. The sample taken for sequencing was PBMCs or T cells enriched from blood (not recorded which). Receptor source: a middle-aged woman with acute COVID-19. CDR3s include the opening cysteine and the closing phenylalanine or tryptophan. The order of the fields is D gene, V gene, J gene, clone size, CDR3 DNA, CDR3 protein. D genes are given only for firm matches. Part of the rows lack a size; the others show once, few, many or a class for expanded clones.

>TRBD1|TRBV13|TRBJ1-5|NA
TGTGCCAGCAGCGGGGACAGGGGGCATATGCCTTGGAATCAGCCCCAGCATTTT
CASSGDRGHMPWNQPQHF
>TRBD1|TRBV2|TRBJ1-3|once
TGTGCCAGCAAGGGGGCAAGCTCTGGAAACACCATATATTTT
CASKGASSGNTIYF
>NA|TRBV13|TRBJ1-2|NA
TGTGCCAGCAGCTCCCGGGACATCTCAGTCTACACCTTC
CASSSRDISVYTF
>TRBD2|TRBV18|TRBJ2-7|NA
TGTGCCAGTCTAGCGGGAGGCTCCTACGAGCAGTACTTC
CASLAGGSYEQYF
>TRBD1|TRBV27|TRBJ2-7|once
TGTGCCAGCAGTCTGACAGGGTCTCCCTACGAGCAGTACTTC
CASSLTGSPYEQYF
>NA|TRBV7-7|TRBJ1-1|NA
TGTGCTAGCAGCCCTGTAGTGAACACTGAAGCTTTCTTT
CASSPVVNTEAFF
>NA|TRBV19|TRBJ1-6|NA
TGTGCCAGTAACCGACTAGGGACGGCTGATTCACCCCTCCACTTT
CASNRLGTADSPLHF
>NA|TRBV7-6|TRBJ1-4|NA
TGTGCCAGCAGCCCCCAGGGCTGGGAAAAACTGTTTTTT
CASSPQGWEKLFF
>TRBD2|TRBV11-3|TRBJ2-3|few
TGTGCCAGCGGAGCGGGAGGGAGCACAGATACGCAGTATTTT
CASGAGGSTDTQYF
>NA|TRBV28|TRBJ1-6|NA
TGTGCCAGCAGATTGGACAGTTATAATTCACCCCTCCACTTT
CASRLDSYNSPLHF
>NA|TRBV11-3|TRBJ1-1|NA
TGTGCCAGCAGCTTAGATAGAGGGCGAGACACTGAAGCTTTCTTT
CASSLDRGRDTEAFF
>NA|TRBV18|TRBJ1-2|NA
TGTGCCAGCTCACCACCAGACAGGCCTAACTATGGCTACACCTTC
CASSPPDRPNYGYTF
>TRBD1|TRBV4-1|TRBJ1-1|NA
TGCGCCAGCAGCCAAGTTAGCCAGGGGGAGTCTGAAGCTTTCTTT
CASSQVSQGESEAFF
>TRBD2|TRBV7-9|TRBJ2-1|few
TGTGCCACCGGACTAGCAAACATCTACAATGAGCAGTTCTTC
CATGLANIYNEQFF
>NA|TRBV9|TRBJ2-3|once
TGTGCCAGCAGCGAACAGGGTTACACAGATACGCAGTATTTT
CASSEQGYTDTQYF
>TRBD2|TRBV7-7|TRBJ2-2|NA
TGTGCTAGCAGCCCCGGGACTAGAGGCGCCGGGGAGCTGTTTTTT
CASSPGTRGAGELFF
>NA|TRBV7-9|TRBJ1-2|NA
TGTGCCAGCAGCCCAGACGGGTTTAACTATGGCTACACCTTC
CASSPDGFNYGYTF
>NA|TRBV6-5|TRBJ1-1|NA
TGTGCCAGCAGCCCAGGGTTAGTCGGGACTGAAGCTTTCTTT
CASSPGLVGTEAFF
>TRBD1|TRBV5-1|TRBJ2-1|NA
TGCGCCAGCAGTGGGACAGGGGGCCCGTCAGGGCAGTTCTTC
CASSGTGGPSGQFF
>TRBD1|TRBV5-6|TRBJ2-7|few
TGTGCCAGCAGCTTCGGCACAGGGGGGTACTACGAGCAGTACTTC
CASSFGTGGYYEQYF
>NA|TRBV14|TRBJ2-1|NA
TGTGCCAGCAGCCATAAGGAGAAGGACATTGAGCAGTTCTTC
CASSHKEKDIEQFF
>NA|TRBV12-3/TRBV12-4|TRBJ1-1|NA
TGTGCCAGCAGCAGTGCCTGGAGGACTGAAGCTTTCTTT
CASSSAWRTEAFF
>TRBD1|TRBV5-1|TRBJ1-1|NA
TGCGCCAGCAGGAGCATCGGGACAGAGAACACTGAAGCTTTCTTT
CASRSIGTENTEAFF
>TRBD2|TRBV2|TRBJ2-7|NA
TGTGCCAGCAGTGCGGGACTAGCGGGGATCTACGAGCAGTACTTC
CASSAGLAGIYEQYF
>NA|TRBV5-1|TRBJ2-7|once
TGCGCCAGCAGCTTGGCCGCGGGCTACGAGCAGTACTTC
CASSLAAGYEQYF
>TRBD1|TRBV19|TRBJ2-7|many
TGTGCCAGTACTATTGGGACAGGGGGTTTCGAGCAGTACTTC
CASTIGTGGFEQYF
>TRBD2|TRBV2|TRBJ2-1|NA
TGTGCCAGCAGTGGGACTAGGTCCTACAATGAGCAGTTCTTC
CASSGTRSYNEQFF
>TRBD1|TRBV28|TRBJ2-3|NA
TGTGCCAGCAGTTACAGGGGGGATACGCAGTATTTT
CASSYRGDTQYF
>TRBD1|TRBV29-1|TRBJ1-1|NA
TGCAGCGTGGCCGGACAGGGGGCGACTGAAGCTTTCTTT
CSVAGQGATEAFF
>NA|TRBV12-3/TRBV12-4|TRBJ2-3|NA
TGTGCCAGCTCCCCCGCGGCGGCGCAGTATTTT
CASSPAAAQYF
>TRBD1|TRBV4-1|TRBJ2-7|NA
TGCGCCAGCAGCCAACCCGGACAGGTTTACGAGCAGTACTTC
CASSQPGQVYEQYF
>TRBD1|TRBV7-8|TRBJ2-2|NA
TGTGCCAGCAGCCCCATGACAGGGGCCGGGGAGCTGTTTTTT
CASSPMTGAGELFF
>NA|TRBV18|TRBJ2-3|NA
TGTGCCAGCTCACCATCGGTAGCCCACACAGATACGCAGTATTTT
CASSPSVAHTDTQYF
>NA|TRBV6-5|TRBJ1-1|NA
TGTGCCAGCAGTTACTCGACGGGGGGTGAAGCTTTCTTT
CASSYSTGGEAFF
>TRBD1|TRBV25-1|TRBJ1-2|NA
TGTGCCAGCAGTGCCTCCCGGGACAGGTTCAATGGCTACACCTTC
CASSASRDRFNGYTF
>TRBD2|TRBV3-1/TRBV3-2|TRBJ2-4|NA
TGTGCCAGCAGCCAAGGGTGGGGCGGGAGTTCTGACAAAAACATTCAGTACTTC
CASSQGWGGSSDKNIQYF
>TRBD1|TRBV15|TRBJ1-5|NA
TGTGCCACCAGCAGCAACCGGGACAGGGTGGGACAGCCCCAGCATTTT
CATSSNRDRVGQPQHF
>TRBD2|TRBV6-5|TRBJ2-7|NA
TGTGCCAGCAAAAAACTAGCGGTTAGTCACGAGCAGTACTTC
CASKKLAVSHEQYF
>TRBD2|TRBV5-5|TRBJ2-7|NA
TGTGCCAGCAGCCAGGGACTAGCGGGAGGTTCTGAGCAGTACTTC
CASSQGLAGGSEQYF
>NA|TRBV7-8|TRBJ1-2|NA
TGTGCCAGCAGCTCGTTTTCTCCCGGGGTCGGCTATGGCTACACCTTC
CASSSFSPGVGYGYTF
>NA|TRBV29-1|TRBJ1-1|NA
TGCAGCGTCCAACCACAGGGCGTGAACACTGAAGCTTTCTTT
CSVQPQGVNTEAFF
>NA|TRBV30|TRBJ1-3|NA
TGTGCCTGTTTCCCGGAGAAAAGGCCCTCTGGAAACACCATATATTTT
CACFPEKRPSGNTIYF
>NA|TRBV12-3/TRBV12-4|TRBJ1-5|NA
TGTGCCAGCACCAGACATAGCAATCAGCCCCAGCATTTT
CASTRHSNQPQHF
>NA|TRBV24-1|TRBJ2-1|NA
TGTGCCACCAGTGATCGCCTAGAGCAGTTCTTC
CATSDRLEQFF
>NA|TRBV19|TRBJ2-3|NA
TGTGCCAGTAGTACTTCGTCGTTCACAGATACGCAGTATTTT
CASSTSSFTDTQYF
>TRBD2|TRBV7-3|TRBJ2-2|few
TGTGCCAGCAGCCCAAGTCCTAGCGGGAACACCGGGGAGCTGTTTTTT
CASSPSPSGNTGELFF
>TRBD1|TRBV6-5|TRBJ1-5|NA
TGTGCCAGCAGGGGTGGACAGGGATACAATCAGCCCCAGCATTTT
CASRGGQGYNQPQHF
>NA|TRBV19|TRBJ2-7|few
TGTGCCAGTAGTATCACGTCAGGCTACGAGCAGTACTTC
CASSITSGYEQYF
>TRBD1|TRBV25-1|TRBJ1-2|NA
TGTGCCAGCAGCCAAAAACAGGGGAGAGGCTACACCTTC
CASSQKQGRGYTF
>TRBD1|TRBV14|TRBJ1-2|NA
TGTGCCAGCAGCCAAAGGGCCACCGGACAGGGGTCCTATGGCTACACCTTC
CASSQRATGQGSYGYTF
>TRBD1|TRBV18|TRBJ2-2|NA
TGTGCCAGCTCACCGCCCTCTCGACAGGGAGCCGGGGAGCTGTTTTTT
CASSPPSRQGAGELFF
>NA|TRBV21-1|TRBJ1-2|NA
TGTGCCAGCAGCAAAGGTAACAGGGAAGGGGATAGGTATGGCTACACCTTC
CASSKGNREGDRYGYTF
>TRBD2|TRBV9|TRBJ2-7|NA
TGTGCCAGCAGCGTATTAGCGGGAGGGGGCGAGCAGTACTTC
CASSVLAGGGEQYF
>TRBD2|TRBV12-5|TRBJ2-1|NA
TGTGCTAGTTCCGGGACTAGCGGGACGAATGAGCAGTTCTTC
CASSGTSGTNEQFF